The rows below give T cell receptor beta chains drawn from one sample of a study of T cells expressing NK-cell markers. From its re-call of the 5' RACE reads, TCRdb lists each CDR3 protein once, without DNA. The table gives approximately 420,000 distinct CDR3 sequences; the top ten clones make up around 11% of it. The sequencing sample was made of blood T cells: a sorted CD56 or NKG2C T cell subset, CD4+ or CD8+ T cells, or bulk PBMC T cells (not recorded which). These receptors originate from a woman aged 45-59 years in good health. Both conserved end residues are part of each CDR3. Each record gives: V gene, J gene, clone size, CDR3 protein. Clone size, where shown, is once, few, many, or a class for clones that have expanded.

TRBV7-9	TRBJ1-1	NA	CASSLLAGSNTEAFF
TRBV10-1	TRBJ1-1	NA	CASSDRHRRNWNTEAFF
TRBV6-5	TRBJ2-7	NA	CASSSSGQISYEQYF
TRBV9	TRBJ2-1	NA	CASSPQTGANYNEQFF
TRBV7-9	TRBJ2-5	NA	CASSGDRETQYF
TRBV18	TRBJ1-1	NA	CASSLTGESEAFF
TRBV24-1	TRBJ1-1	NA	CVAQESRGSGEAFF
TRBV12-3/TRBV12-4	TRBJ1-1	NA	CASSAGLANTEAFF
TRBV28	TRBJ2-3	NA	CASSFMASSGGPTDTQYF
TRBV20-1	TRBJ2-2	NA	CSARDRGRGSGGTGELFF
TRBV15	TRBJ2-1	NA	CATSKGGGLTYNEQFF
TRBV24-1	TRBJ2-2	NA	CATSDFRGRSPGELFF
TRBV29-1	TRBJ2-2	NA	CTALLGRNTGELFF
TRBV27	TRBJ2-3	NA	CASSLLGQGFRLTQYF
TRBV29-1	TRBJ1-1	NA	CSVEDLSGGEAFF
TRBV5-1	TRBJ2-2	NA	CASSLALDRNTGELFF
TRBV6-5	TRBJ1-1	NA	CASSSTGPTEAFF
TRBV20-1	TRBJ2-1	NA	CSLLTRIGNEQFF
TRBV5-1	TRBJ2-1	large	CASSSGLGPYNEQFF
TRBV29-1	TRBJ2-3	NA	CSVGTSGSFPDTQYF
TRBV5-1	TRBJ2-1	NA	CASTIAGGHSYNEQFF
TRBV5-1	TRBJ2-5	NA	CASRPTGPIQETQYF
TRBV15	TRBJ2-3	NA	CATWSGRYLDTQYF
TRBV7-9	TRBJ2-1	NA	CASTPAAGYNEQFF
TRBV20-1	TRBJ1-2	NA	CSATHLVSYGYTF
TRBV30	TRBJ2-5	NA	CAWGSSGTQYF
TRBV5-1	TRBJ2-1	NA	CASSLLGDRFF
TRBV6-5	TRBJ2-2	NA	CASSRTSGTLRTGELFF
TRBV10-1	TRBJ1-1	NA	CASSESTTGTEAFF
TRBV5-5	TRBJ2-1	NA	CASSLVPSGYNEQFF
TRBV6-5	TRBJ2-1	NA	CASNGEGEQFF
TRBV12-5	TRBJ2-3	NA	CASAPLDTTSTDTQYF
TRBV11-3	TRBJ2-5	NA	CASSVSSGQETQYF
TRBV3-1	TRBJ1-1	NA	CASSREVRGTEAFF
TRBV5-1	TRBJ2-5	NA	CASSPGWGSAETQYF
TRBV5-6	TRBJ1-5	NA	CASSLAWSNQPQHF
TRBV7-8	TRBJ2-1	NA	CASSQPLGAYNEQFF
TRBV4-1	TRBJ2-7	NA	CASSQGGQGLGEQYF